This TCR beta chain was profiled in a study of molecular identifiers for immune sequencing clone quantification. Study context: Four of five splits of RNA from roughly 20,000 or 100,000 naive CD8 cells were sequenced in replicates.

The table lists this clonotype with many counts. Sorting captured naive CD8 T cells as CD8+CD4-CCR7+CD45RA+. Bulk TCR library preparation followed previously described methods with listed TCR primers. From the PCR reads, TCRdb called clonotypes with MiXCR, one entry per CDR3 protein. This sample carries about 640,000 distinct CDR3 sequences, just under 20% of them seen once, and the ten largest clones take roughly 0.83%. V lost 6 bases and J 0 bases, leaving 19 bases between the germline ends. CDR3 size: 17 residues. Germline loops: CDR1 MGHRA, CDR2 YSYEKL. The rearrangement uses TRBV4-1 and TRBJ2-3; D may be TRBD1 or TRBD2 (5 bases each). Specimen: naive CD8+ T cells from blood, with Jurkat cell RNA spiked in. Subset here: FACS-sorted CD8+CD4-CCR7+CD45RA+ naive T cells. The clonotype was recovered from a human donor in good health. Some libraries in this study had Jurkat cell RNA spiked in. The CDR3 loop is CASSPTGQSTSTDTQYF. CDR3 DNA: TGCGCCAGCAGTCCTACGGGGCAGAGCACTAGCACAGATACGCAGTATTTT.